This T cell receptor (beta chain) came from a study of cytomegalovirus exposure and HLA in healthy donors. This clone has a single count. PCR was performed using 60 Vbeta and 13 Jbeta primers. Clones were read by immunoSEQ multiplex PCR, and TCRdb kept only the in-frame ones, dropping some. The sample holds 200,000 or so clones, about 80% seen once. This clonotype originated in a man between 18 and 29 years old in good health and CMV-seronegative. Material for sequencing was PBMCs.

The CDR3 bases are TGTGCCACCGCAGGACTAGCGTTTTACAATGAGCAGTTCTTC. Protein sequence: CATAGLAFYNEQFF. V usage is TRBV30 and J usage is TRBJ2-1, with 9 bases that match TRBD2. Trimming took 8 bases from V and 4 from J; bases not matched to a gene: 9. The germline CDR1 and CDR2 sequences are GTSNPN and SVGIG (reference sequence). The CDR3 spans 14 residues.